Listed below are T cell receptor beta chains from one sample, sequenced in a study of vaccination and CD4 T cells after COVID-19. No cognate antigen is known for these TCRs. Each CDR3 protein is one row after TCRdb ran MiXCR on the PCR reads. The table includes about 8,500 distinct CDR3 sequences, 38% detected once. The sequencing input was CD4+ T cells from blood, cultured in vitro. The receptors come from a human donor in good health. Both conserved end residues are part of each CDR3. The order of the fields is CDR3 protein, CDR3 DNA, clone size, CDR3 length, D gene, V gene, J gene. A D gene is named only where the DNA matches it firmly. A row's size may be missing; if present it is once, few, many or a size class.

CDR3 protein: CATSRDLAAGATDTQYF
CDR3 DNA: TGTGCCACCAGCAGAGATCTAGCAGCGGGCGCCACAGATACGCAGTATTTT
clone size: -
CDR3 length: 17
D gene: -
V gene: TRBV15
J gene: TRBJ2-3

CDR3 protein: CASSLGGLAGDEQYF
CDR3 DNA: TGTGCCAGCAGCTTGGGGGGGCTAGCGGGAGACGAGCAGTACTTC
clone size: -
CDR3 length: 15
D gene: TRBD2
V gene: TRBV7-9
J gene: TRBJ2-7

CDR3 protein: CASSCHEQYF
CDR3 DNA: TGTGCCAGCAGTTGCCACGAGCAGTACTTC
clone size: -
CDR3 length: 10
D gene: -
V gene: TRBV27
J gene: TRBJ2-7

CDR3 protein: CSAGGKREQTQYF
CDR3 DNA: TGCAGTGCTGGGGGGAAGCGGGAGCAGACGCAGTATTTT
clone size: -
CDR3 length: 13
D gene: TRBD2
V gene: TRBV20-1
J gene: TRBJ2-3

CDR3 protein: CASSSRTGAGGLGSSEAFF
CDR3 DNA: TGTGCCAGCAGCAGTAGGACAGGGGCGGGTGGGCTAGGGTCTTCTGAAGCTTTCTTT
clone size: few
CDR3 length: 19
D gene: TRBD1
V gene: TRBV27
J gene: TRBJ1-1

CDR3 protein: CASGFRVNTEAFF
CDR3 DNA: TGTGCCAGCGGATTCAGGGTTAACACTGAAGCTTTCTTT
clone size: few
CDR3 length: 13
D gene: -
V gene: TRBV7-3
J gene: TRBJ1-1

CDR3 protein: CASRTGTDTEAFF
CDR3 DNA: TGTGCCAGCAGGACAGGGACTGACACTGAAGCTTTCTTT
clone size: -
CDR3 length: 13
D gene: TRBD1
V gene: TRBV6-2/TRBV6-3
J gene: TRBJ1-1

CDR3 protein: CASRLAGTTDTQYF
CDR3 DNA: TGTGCCAGTAGATTAGCGGGGACCACAGATACGCAGTATTTT
clone size: once
CDR3 length: 14
D gene: TRBD2
V gene: TRBV19
J gene: TRBJ2-3

CDR3 protein: CASSTLARGIYGYTF
CDR3 DNA: TGTGCCAGTAGTACCCTCGCCCGGGGGATCTATGGCTACACCTTC
clone size: -
CDR3 length: 15
D gene: -
V gene: TRBV19
J gene: TRBJ1-2

CDR3 protein: CASSFGTSGNTIYF
CDR3 DNA: TGTGCCAGCAGCTTCGGGACCTCTGGAAACACCATATATTTT
clone size: few
CDR3 length: 14
D gene: -
V gene: TRBV7-9
J gene: TRBJ1-3

CDR3 protein: CASSSPFQGEDEKLFF
CDR3 DNA: TGTGCCAGCAGTTCACCCTTCCAGGGGGAGGATGAAAAACTGTTTTTT
clone size: -
CDR3 length: 16
D gene: TRBD1
V gene: TRBV28
J gene: TRBJ1-4

CDR3 protein: CSATSGGSPNYQPQHF
CDR3 DNA: TGCAGTGCTACTTCAGGGGGATCTCCCAATTATCAGCCCCAGCATTTT
clone size: few
CDR3 length: 16
D gene: TRBD1
V gene: TRBV20-1
J gene: TRBJ1-5

CDR3 protein: CASSPRDRRYEQYF
CDR3 DNA: TGTGCCAGCAGCCCCCGGGACAGACGCTACGAGCAGTACTTC
clone size: few
CDR3 length: 14
D gene: TRBD1
V gene: TRBV7-3
J gene: TRBJ2-7

CDR3 protein: CSAPRGSGSYEQYF
CDR3 DNA: TGCAGTGCTCCCCGAGGGTCCGGTTCCTACGAGCAGTACTTC
clone size: few
CDR3 length: 14
D gene: -
V gene: TRBV20-1
J gene: TRBJ2-7

CDR3 protein: CASSLEGGTTDTQYF
CDR3 DNA: TGTGCCAGCAGCTTAGAGGGGGGGACCACAGATACGCAGTATTTT
clone size: -
CDR3 length: 15
D gene: TRBD2
V gene: TRBV11-2
J gene: TRBJ2-3

CDR3 protein: CASSSRTERYTF
CDR3 DNA: TGTGCCAGTAGTTCCCGGACAGAGCGCTACACCTTC
clone size: few
CDR3 length: 12
D gene: -
V gene: TRBV19
J gene: TRBJ1-2

CDR3 protein: CAISESRPFYEQYF
CDR3 DNA: TGTGCCATCAGTGAGTCGAGACCTTTTTACGAGCAGTACTTC
clone size: -
CDR3 length: 14
D gene: -
V gene: TRBV10-3
J gene: TRBJ2-7

CDR3 protein: CASSLLIGLGQPTWRSNQPQHF
CDR3 DNA: TGTGCCAGCAGCTTACTAATCGGCCTCGGGCAGCCTACTTGGAGAAGCAATCAGCCCCAGCATTTT
clone size: -
CDR3 length: 22
D gene: -
V gene: TRBV5-8
J gene: TRBJ1-5

CDR3 protein: CSVQNAGQGPDTQYF
CDR3 DNA: TGCAGTGTTCAAAACGCAGGACAGGGCCCCGATACGCAGTATTTT
clone size: once
CDR3 length: 15
D gene: TRBD1
V gene: TRBV20-1
J gene: TRBJ2-3

CDR3 protein: CASSALPSYEQYF
CDR3 DNA: TGTGCCAGCAGTGCTTTACCCTCCTACGAGCAGTACTTC
clone size: -
CDR3 length: 13
D gene: -
V gene: TRBV2
J gene: TRBJ2-7

CDR3 protein: CAGRAGGPIVEQYF
CDR3 DNA: TGTGCCGGCCGGGCGGGAGGGCCGATCGTCGAGCAGTACTTC
clone size: -
CDR3 length: 14
D gene: TRBD2
V gene: TRBV30
J gene: TRBJ2-7

CDR3 protein: CASSLTPPGQGSGNTIYF
CDR3 DNA: TGTGCCAGCAGCTTAACCCCCCCCGGACAGGGCTCTGGAAACACCATATATTTT
clone size: once
CDR3 length: 18
D gene: TRBD1
V gene: TRBV7-3
J gene: TRBJ1-3

CDR3 protein: CASSQVGQKGYTF
CDR3 DNA: TGCGCCAGCAGCCAAGTCGGCCAGAAGGGCTACACCTTC
clone size: -
CDR3 length: 13
D gene: -
V gene: TRBV4-1
J gene: TRBJ1-2

CDR3 protein: CASRRLGTEAFF
CDR3 DNA: TGTGCCTCACGGAGGTTGGGCACTGAAGCTTTCTTT
clone size: once
CDR3 length: 12
D gene: -
V gene: TRBV30
J gene: TRBJ1-1

CDR3 protein: CASSLSTLSHYGYTF
CDR3 DNA: TGTGCCAGCAGTTTATCCACCCTATCCCACTATGGCTACACCTTC
clone size: few
CDR3 length: 15
D gene: -
V gene: TRBV27
J gene: TRBJ1-2

CDR3 protein: CASSSWDRGHTEAFF
CDR3 DNA: TGTGCCAGCAGTTCCTGGGACAGGGGACACACTGAAGCTTTCTTT
clone size: few
CDR3 length: 15
D gene: TRBD1
V gene: TRBV6-2/TRBV6-3
J gene: TRBJ1-1

CDR3 protein: CAWSSTSRTEAFF
CDR3 DNA: TGTGCCTGGAGTTCCACCTCGCGCACTGAAGCTTTCTTT
clone size: -
CDR3 length: 13
D gene: -
V gene: TRBV30
J gene: TRBJ1-1

CDR3 protein: CATRDPGESTEAFF
CDR3 DNA: TGTGCCACCAGGGACCCCGGAGAGAGCACTGAAGCTTTCTTT
clone size: -
CDR3 length: 14
D gene: -
V gene: TRBV2
J gene: TRBJ1-1

CDR3 protein: CASRVGSSYNEQFF
CDR3 DNA: TGTGCCAGCAGGGTAGGGAGCTCCTACAATGAGCAGTTCTTC
clone size: -
CDR3 length: 14
D gene: -
V gene: TRBV28
J gene: TRBJ2-1

CDR3 protein: CSARVETGPTDTQYF
CDR3 DNA: TGCAGTGCTAGAGTTGAGACAGGGCCCACAGATACGCAGTATTTT
clone size: few
CDR3 length: 15
D gene: TRBD1
V gene: TRBV20-1
J gene: TRBJ2-3

CDR3 protein: CASRTPEELFF
CDR3 DNA: TGTGCCAGTAGAACCCCAGAGGAACTGTTTTTT
clone size: -
CDR3 length: 11
D gene: -
V gene: TRBV19
J gene: TRBJ1-4

CDR3 protein: CASSHGTRAETQYF
CDR3 DNA: TGTGCCAGCAGCCACGGGACTAGGGCAGAGACCCAGTACTTC
clone size: few
CDR3 length: 14
D gene: TRBD2
V gene: TRBV7-2
J gene: TRBJ2-5

CDR3 protein: CASSTGGPEAFF
CDR3 DNA: TGTGCCAGCAGCACAGGGGGCCCTGAAGCTTTCTTT
clone size: few
CDR3 length: 12
D gene: TRBD1
V gene: TRBV7-2
J gene: TRBJ1-1

CDR3 protein: CATLPREQYF
CDR3 DNA: TGCGCCACCCTACCGAGGGAGCAGTACTTC
clone size: few
CDR3 length: 10
D gene: -
V gene: TRBV10-1
J gene: TRBJ2-7

CDR3 protein: CASSHPGQGNSYEQYF
CDR3 DNA: TGTGCCAGCAGTCACCCCGGACAGGGGAACTCCTACGAGCAGTACTTC
clone size: -
CDR3 length: 16
D gene: TRBD1
V gene: TRBV6-2/TRBV6-3
J gene: TRBJ2-7

CDR3 protein: CATSRVRTGRAYEQYF
CDR3 DNA: TGTGCCACCAGCAGAGTGAGGACAGGGCGTGCGTACGAGCAGTACTTC
clone size: -
CDR3 length: 16
D gene: TRBD1
V gene: TRBV15
J gene: TRBJ2-7

CDR3 protein: CASSRTVQSNQPQHF
CDR3 DNA: TGTGCCAGCAGTCGGACAGTGCAAAGCAATCAGCCCCAGCATTTT
clone size: -
CDR3 length: 15
D gene: -
V gene: TRBV6-1
J gene: TRBJ1-5

CDR3 protein: CASSALGSTYYEQYF
CDR3 DNA: TGTGCCAGCAGTGCGCTCGGTAGCACATACTACGAGCAGTACTTC
clone size: few
CDR3 length: 15
D gene: -
V gene: TRBV25-1
J gene: TRBJ2-7

CDR3 protein: CASSLGDRGNTGELFF
CDR3 DNA: TGTGCCAGCAGCTTAGGGGACAGGGGTAACACCGGGGAGCTGTTTTTT
clone size: -
CDR3 length: 16
D gene: TRBD1
V gene: TRBV7-2
J gene: TRBJ2-2

CDR3 protein: CASKAPGGQPQHF
CDR3 DNA: TGTGCCAGTAAGGCCCCAGGGGGTCAGCCCCAGCATTTT
clone size: -
CDR3 length: 13
D gene: TRBD1
V gene: TRBV19
J gene: TRBJ1-5

CDR3 protein: CASDGGLSYEQYF
CDR3 DNA: TGTGCCAGCGATGGCGGCTTGTCCTACGAGCAGTACTTC
clone size: few
CDR3 length: 13
D gene: -
V gene: TRBV28
J gene: TRBJ2-7

CDR3 protein: CSARGTLPEQETQYF
CDR3 DNA: TGCAGTGCTAGAGGTACATTGCCAGAACAAGAGACCCAGTACTTC
clone size: few
CDR3 length: 15
D gene: -
V gene: TRBV20-1
J gene: TRBJ2-5

CDR3 protein: CASNRDRTPHKQGDTQYF
CDR3 DNA: TGTGCCAGTAACCGGGACAGGACTCCCCATAAGCAAGGAGATACGCAGTATTTT
clone size: once
CDR3 length: 18
D gene: TRBD1
V gene: TRBV25-1
J gene: TRBJ2-3

CDR3 protein: CATRWGYEQYF
CDR3 DNA: TGTGCCACCCGTTGGGGCTACGAGCAGTACTTC
clone size: -
CDR3 length: 11
D gene: -
V gene: TRBV6-1
J gene: TRBJ2-7

CDR3 protein: CASSLRSPSNQPQHF
CDR3 DNA: TGTGCCAGCAGCCTGAGATCCCCAAGCAATCAGCCCCAGCATTTT
clone size: -
CDR3 length: 15
D gene: -
V gene: TRBV6-2/TRBV6-3
J gene: TRBJ1-5

CDR3 protein: CSARGTGRDKGVNYGYTF
CDR3 DNA: TGCAGTGCTAGAGGGACAGGGCGCGATAAGGGGGTTAACTATGGCTACACCTTC
clone size: few
CDR3 length: 18
D gene: TRBD1
V gene: TRBV20-1
J gene: TRBJ1-2

CDR3 protein: CSAQLLYTTTNEKLFF
CDR3 DNA: TGCAGTGCTCAGCTACTATACACAACAACTAATGAAAAACTGTTTTTT
clone size: -
CDR3 length: 16
D gene: -
V gene: TRBV20-1
J gene: TRBJ1-4

CDR3 protein: CASSEHTGWNTEAFF
CDR3 DNA: TGTGCCAGCAGTGAGCATACAGGGTGGAACACTGAAGCTTTCTTT
clone size: -
CDR3 length: 15
D gene: -
V gene: TRBV6-1
J gene: TRBJ1-1

CDR3 protein: CASSSGTVYNEQFF
CDR3 DNA: TGTGCCAGTAGTTCCGGGACTGTGTACAATGAGCAGTTCTTC
clone size: -
CDR3 length: 14
D gene: -
V gene: TRBV19
J gene: TRBJ2-1

CDR3 protein: CATEGGGTQYF
CDR3 DNA: TGTGCCACCGAGGGCGGGGGAACGCAGTATTTT
clone size: -
CDR3 length: 11
D gene: TRBD2
V gene: TRBV24-1
J gene: TRBJ2-3

CDR3 protein: CASSLLDLYSNQPQHF
CDR3 DNA: TGTGCCAGCAGTTTACTGGACCTATATAGCAATCAGCCCCAGCATTTT
clone size: -
CDR3 length: 16
D gene: -
V gene: TRBV28
J gene: TRBJ1-5

CDR3 protein: CATSDPGTGTGEQYF
CDR3 DNA: TGTGCCACCAGTGATCCAGGGACAGGGACGGGAGAGCAGTACTTC
clone size: -
CDR3 length: 15
D gene: TRBD1
V gene: TRBV24-1
J gene: TRBJ2-7

CDR3 protein: CASSSMLQGRGYTF
CDR3 DNA: TGTGCCAGCAGCTCAATGCTGCAGGGGCGGGGCTACACCTTC
clone size: few
CDR3 length: 14
D gene: -
V gene: TRBV7-2
J gene: TRBJ1-2

CDR3 protein: CASSPLPSKVGNTEAFF
CDR3 DNA: TGTGCCAGCTCACCACTTCCTAGCAAGGTGGGGAACACTGAAGCTTTCTTT
clone size: -
CDR3 length: 17
D gene: -
V gene: TRBV18
J gene: TRBJ1-1

CDR3 protein: CASGGGADTQYF
CDR3 DNA: TGTGCCAGCGGCGGCGGGGCAGATACGCAGTATTTT
clone size: -
CDR3 length: 12
D gene: -
V gene: TRBV5-6
J gene: TRBJ2-3